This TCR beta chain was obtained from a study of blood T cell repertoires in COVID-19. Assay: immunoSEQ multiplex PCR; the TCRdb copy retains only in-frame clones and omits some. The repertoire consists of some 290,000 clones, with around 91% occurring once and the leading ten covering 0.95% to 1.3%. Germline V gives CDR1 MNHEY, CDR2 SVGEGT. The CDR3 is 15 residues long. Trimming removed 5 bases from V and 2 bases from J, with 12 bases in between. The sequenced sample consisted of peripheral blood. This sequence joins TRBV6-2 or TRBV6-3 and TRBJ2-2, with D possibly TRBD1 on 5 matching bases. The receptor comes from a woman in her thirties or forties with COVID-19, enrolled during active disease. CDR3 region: CASSMDNRNTGELFF. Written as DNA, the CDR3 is TGTGCCAGCAGTATGGACAATCGTAACACCGGGGAGCTGTTTTTT.